Here is one T cell receptor (beta chain) with its context. Its specificity is unknown. These data belong to a study of cytomegalovirus exposure and HLA in healthy donors. It was with 60 Vbeta and 13 Jbeta primers that the PCR ran. Sequencing was performed with immunoSEQ multiplex PCR; in TCRdb, only in-frame clones are kept and a portion is missing. The sample shows about 180,000 clones, 70% to 90% of them seen only once. The germline V and J ends were trimmed by 7 bases and 4 bases, with 13 bases remaining between them. Germline values: CDR1 MGHDK, CDR2 SYGVNS. There are 13 residues in the CDR3. Whole-study results and caveats: A later analysis appeared to link common viral pathogens to several of the most significant clusters.

This sequence joins TRBV25-1 and TRBJ1-1; D gene ambiguous. The TCR sequence derives from a girl under 18 in good health and CMV-seropositive. Source material: PBMCs. The CDR3 reads CASTPTRGTEAFF. The CDR3 DNA reads TGTGCCAGCACTCCAACTAGAGGCACTGAAGCTTTCTTT.